This T cell receptor beta chain was recorded in a study of vaccination and CD4 T cells after COVID-19. Study at large: From HCoV-229E, HCoV-OC43, HCoV-NL63 and SARS-CoV-2, overlapping spike peptides were used to stimulate the cells.

Notes on this clonotype: The antigen remains undetermined.

Stated treatment: approximately nine-day PBMC culture with coronavirus spike peptide pools or control peptides (ViraFEST assay). Germline lookup yields CDR1 MNHNS and CDR2 SASEGT. The CDR3 totals 15 residues. Trimming took off 3 bases at V and 4 bases at J, with 15 bases between the two ends. Cultured CD4+ T-cell DNA underwent Oncomine TCR Beta short-read sequencing. From the PCR reads, TCRdb called clonotypes with MiXCR, one entry per CDR3 protein. This sample has about 20,000 distinct CDR3 sequences, with 20% to 30% found just once. The sequence derives from a human donor with COVID-19. The rearrangement uses TRBV6-1 and TRBJ1-1; tentative D call: TRBD1 (5 bases). The sample consisted of cultured CD4+ T cells from blood. DNA of the CDR3: TGTGCCAGCAGTGAGCAAGTAGGGGTGAGCACTGAAGCTTTCTTT. This encodes CASSEQVGVSTEAFF.